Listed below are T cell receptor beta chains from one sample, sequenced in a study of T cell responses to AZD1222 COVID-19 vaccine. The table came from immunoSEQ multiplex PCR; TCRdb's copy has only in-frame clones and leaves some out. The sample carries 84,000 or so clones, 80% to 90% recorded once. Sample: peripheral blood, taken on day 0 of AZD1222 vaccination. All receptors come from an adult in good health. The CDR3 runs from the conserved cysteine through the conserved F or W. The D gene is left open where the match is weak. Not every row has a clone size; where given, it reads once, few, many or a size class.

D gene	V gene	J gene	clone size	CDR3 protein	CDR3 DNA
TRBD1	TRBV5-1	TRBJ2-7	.	CASSLTGYTYEQYF	TGCGCCAGCAGCCTGACAGGGTATACCTACGAGCAGTACTTC
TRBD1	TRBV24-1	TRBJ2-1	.	CATSDARGSYNEQFF	TGTGCCACCAGTGACGCCAGGGGGTCCTACAATGAGCAGTTCTTC
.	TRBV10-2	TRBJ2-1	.	CASSDPYEQFF	TGCGCCAGCAGTGATCCCTATGAGCAGTTCTTC
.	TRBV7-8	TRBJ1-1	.	CASSPRTVNTEAFF	TGTGCCAGCAGCCCGCGGACAGTGAACACTGAAGCTTTCTTT
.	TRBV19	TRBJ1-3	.	CASTRVGTGNTIYF	TGTGCCAGTACTCGGGTCGGGACTGGAAACACCATATATTTT
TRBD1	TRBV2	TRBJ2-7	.	CASRAQGGAYEQYF	TGTGCCAGCAGGGCACAGGGGGGTGCCTACGAGCAGTACTTC
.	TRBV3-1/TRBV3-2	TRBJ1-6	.	CASSQLSDNSPLHF	TGTGCCAGCAGCCAATTGTCCGATAATTCACCCCTCCACTTT
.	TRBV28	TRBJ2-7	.	CASSLPGGPSYEQYF	TGTGCCAGCAGTCTACCAGGGGGGCCCTCCTACGAGCAGTACTTC
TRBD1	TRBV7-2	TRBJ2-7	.	CASSLGRTGALEQYF	TGTGCCAGCAGCTTAGGACGGACAGGGGCTTTGGAGCAGTACTTC
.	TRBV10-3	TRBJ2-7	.	CAISDPPRNEQYF	TGTGCCATCAGTGACCCCCCGCGTAACGAGCAGTACTTC
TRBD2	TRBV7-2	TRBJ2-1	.	CASSFLAGTYNEQFF	TGTGCCAGCAGCTTTCTAGCGGGGACCTACAATGAGCAGTTCTTC
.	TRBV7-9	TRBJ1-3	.	CASSLGITGGTTGNTIYF	TGTGCCAGCAGCTTAGGGATCACTGGGGGGACAACTGGAAACACCATATATTTT
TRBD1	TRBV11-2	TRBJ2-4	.	CASSLEGDREGIQYF	TGTGCCAGCAGCTTAGAGGGGGACAGGGAAGGCATTCAGTACTTC
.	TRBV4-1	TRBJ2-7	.	CASSQEHRDGVEQYF	TGCGCCAGCAGCCAAGAGCACAGGGACGGGGTCGAGCAGTACTTC
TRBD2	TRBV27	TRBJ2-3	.	CASSLWGASGLDTQYF	TGTGCCAGCAGTTTATGGGGAGCTAGCGGTTTAGATACGCAGTATTTT
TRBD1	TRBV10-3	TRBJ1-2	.	CAIRAPGGDGYTF	TGTGCCATCAGGGCACCAGGGGGCGATGGCTACACCTTC
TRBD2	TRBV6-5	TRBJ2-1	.	CASSSETSGRADEQFF	TGTGCCAGCAGTTCCGAGACTAGCGGGAGGGCCGATGAGCAGTTCTTC
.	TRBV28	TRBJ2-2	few	CASTKGSGELFF	TGTGCCAGCACTAAGGGTAGCGGGGAGCTGTTTTTT
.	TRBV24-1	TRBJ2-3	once	CATSDRRDVFTDTQYF	TGTGCCACCAGTGATAGGCGGGACGTATTCACAGATACGCAGTATTTT
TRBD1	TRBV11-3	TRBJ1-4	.	CASSSGQGEEANEKLFF	TGTGCCAGCAGCTCGGGACAGGGTGAAGAGGCTAATGAAAAACTGTTTTTT